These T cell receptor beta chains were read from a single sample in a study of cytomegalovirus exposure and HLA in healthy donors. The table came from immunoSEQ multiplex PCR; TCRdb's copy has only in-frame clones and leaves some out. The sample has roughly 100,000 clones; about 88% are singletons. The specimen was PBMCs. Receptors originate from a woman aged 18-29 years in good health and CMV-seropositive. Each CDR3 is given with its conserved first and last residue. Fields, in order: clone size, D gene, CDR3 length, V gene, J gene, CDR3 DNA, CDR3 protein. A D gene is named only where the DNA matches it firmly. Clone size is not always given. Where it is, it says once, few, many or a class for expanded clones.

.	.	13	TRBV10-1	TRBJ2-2	TGCGCCAGCAGTGCTTCAGGGATCGGGGAGCTGTTTTTT	CASSASGIGELFF
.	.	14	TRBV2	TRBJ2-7	TGTGCCAGCAGCGGGGGGCGGGAGATAGACGAGCAGTACTTC	CASSGGREIDEQYF
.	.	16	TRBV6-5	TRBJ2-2	TGTGCCAGCAGTTACGAGGCGGGATCGAGCACCGGGGAGCTGTTTTTT	CASSYEAGSSTGELFF
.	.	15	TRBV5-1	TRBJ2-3	TGCGCCAGCAGCGCGTCGCCAGAGGGGGCAGATACGCAGTATTTT	CASSASPEGADTQYF
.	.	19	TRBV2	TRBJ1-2	TGTGCCAGCAGGGAATTAAGACTCGGAAAGCCAGAAGCTAACTATGGCTACACCTTC	CASRELRLGKPEANYGYTF
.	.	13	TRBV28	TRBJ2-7	TGTGCCACCGACGTGGGGGGGCAGGGTGAGCAGTACTTC	CATDVGGQGEQYF
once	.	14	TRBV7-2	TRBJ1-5	TGTGCCAGCAGCATCGGGCGGGGGGGACAGCCCCAGCATTTT	CASSIGRGGQPQHF
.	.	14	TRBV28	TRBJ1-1	TGTGCCAGCAGTTTGGGGAGGGGAATAGGTGAAGCTTTCTTT	CASSLGRGIGEAFF
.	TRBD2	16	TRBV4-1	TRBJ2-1	TGCGCCAGCAGCCAAGATCCGGGACTAGCGAGTAGTGAGCAGTTCTTC	CASSQDPGLASSEQFF
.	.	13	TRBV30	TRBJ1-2	TGTGCCTGGGAGTCCGGGAACCACTATGGCTACACCTTC	CAWESGNHYGYTF
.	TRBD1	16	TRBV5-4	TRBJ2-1	TGTGCCAGCAGCGGAGGACACAGACAGGGGATGGCTGAGCAGTTCTTC	CASSGGHRQGMAEQFF
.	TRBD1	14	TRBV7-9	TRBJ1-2	TGTGCCAGCATGAATGGCAGGGGGAGCTATGGCTACACCTTC	CASMNGRGSYGYTF
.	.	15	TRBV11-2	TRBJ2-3	TGTGCCAGCAGCTTTCTCCGCGGGCGCACAGATACGCAGTATTTT	CASSFLRGRTDTQYF
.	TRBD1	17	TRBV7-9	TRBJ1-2	TGTGCCAGCAGCTCTCTGCTCGGACAGGGGGTGTCGGGTGGCTACACCTTC	CASSSLLGQGVSGGYTF
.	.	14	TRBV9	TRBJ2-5	TGTGCCAGCAGCCTAGGCCGGGGCCAAGAGACCCAGTACTTC	CASSLGRGQETQYF
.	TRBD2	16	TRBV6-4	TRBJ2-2	TGTGCCAGCAGTCGACTAGCGGGAGAGGGCACCGGGGAGCTGTTTTTT	CASSRLAGEGTGELFF
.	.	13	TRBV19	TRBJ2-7	TGTGCCAGTAGTATCAAGAGCTCCTACGAGCAGTACTTC	CASSIKSSYEQYF
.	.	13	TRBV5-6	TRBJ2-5	TGTGCCAGCAGACGGGGGAGCGAAGAGACCCAGTACTTC	CASRRGSEETQYF
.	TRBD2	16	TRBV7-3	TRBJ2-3	TGTGCCAGCAGCCCCCGGACTAGCGGGGCCGTTGGTACGCAGTATTTT	CASSPRTSGAVGTQYF
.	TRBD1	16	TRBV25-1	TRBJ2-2	TGTGCCAGCAGTGAATTAACGTCAGGGGGCTCAGGGGAGCTGTTTTTT	CASSELTSGGSGELFF
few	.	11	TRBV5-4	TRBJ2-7	TGTGCCAGCAGCGTGGGGCAGGAGCAGTACTTC	CASSVGQEQYF
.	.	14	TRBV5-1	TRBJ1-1	TGCGCCAGCAGCCTCCAACCGGGAAACACTGAAGCTTTCTTT	CASSLQPGNTEAFF
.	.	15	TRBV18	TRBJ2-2	TGTGCCAGCTCACCCTTACGCAGCGGCACCGGGGAGCTGTTTTTT	CASSPLRSGTGELFF
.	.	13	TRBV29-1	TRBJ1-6	TGCAGCGTTGCCAGCTCCTATAATTCACCCCTCCACTTT	CSVASSYNSPLHF
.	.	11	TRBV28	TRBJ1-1	TGTGCCAGCAGTTCTGAGGGGGTAGCTTTCTTT	CASSSEGVAFF
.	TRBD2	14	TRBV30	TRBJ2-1	TGTGCCCGAGGGCGGGAGGGCCCGAGGCGTGAGCAGTTCTTC	CARGREGPRREQFF
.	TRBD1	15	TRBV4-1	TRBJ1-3	TGCGCCAGCAGCCAAGTACAGGGGCTTGGAAACACCATATATTTT	CASSQVQGLGNTIYF
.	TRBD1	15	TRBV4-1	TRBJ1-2	TGCGCCAGCAGCCAAGATAGTAGGGGGCTCGGTGGCTACACCTTC	CASSQDSRGLGGYTF
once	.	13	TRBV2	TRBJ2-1	TGTGCCAGCAGCGGCCGGGGTAACAATGAGCAGTTCTTC	CASSGRGNNEQFF
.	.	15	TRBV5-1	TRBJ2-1	TGCGCCAGCAGCGGGGGCGGTAGGACCTACAATGAGCAGTTCTTC	CASSGGGRTYNEQFF
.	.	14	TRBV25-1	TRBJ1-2	TGTGCCAGCAGCCCCATGAGGTCGGAATGGAGCTACACCTTC	CASSPMRSEWSYTF
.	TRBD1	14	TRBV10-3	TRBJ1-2	TGTGCCATCAGTGGTGGGACAGGGGAATATGGCTACACCTTC	CAISGGTGEYGYTF
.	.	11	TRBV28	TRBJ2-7	TGTGCCAGCAGTCCAGGGAACGAGCAGTACTTC	CASSPGNEQYF
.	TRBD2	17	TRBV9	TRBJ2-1	TGTGCCAGCAGCCCCTCCGCGGTAGCGGGGGGAGGCGGTGAGCAGTTCTTC	CASSPSAVAGGGGEQFF
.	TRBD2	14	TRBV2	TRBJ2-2	TGTGCCAGCATCGGTTTGCGGGAGGGAGGGGAGCTGTTTTTT	CASIGLREGGELFF
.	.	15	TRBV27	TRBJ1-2	TGTGCCAGCAGTGTACAGGGCGTACCGGGGAATGGCTACACCTTC	CASSVQGVPGNGYTF
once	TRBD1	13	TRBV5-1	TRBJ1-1	TGCGCCAGCAGCATACAGGGGTACACTGAAGCTTTCTTT	CASSIQGYTEAFF
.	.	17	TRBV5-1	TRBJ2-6	TGCGCCAGCAGCTTGGCCTCTGAGATCTCTGGGGCCAACGTCCTGACTTTC	CASSLASEISGANVLTF
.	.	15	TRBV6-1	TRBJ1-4	TGTGCCAGCAGTGAAGTGAGAGGGAGATCTGGAAAACTGTTTTTT	CASSEVRGRSGKLFF
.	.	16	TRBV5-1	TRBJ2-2	TGCGCCAGCAGCTTGACCAGGGCCATGAACACCGGGGAGCTGTTTTTT	CASSLTRAMNTGELFF
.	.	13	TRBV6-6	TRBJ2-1	TGTGCCAGCAGTCTCCCCCCGCAGGTGGAGCAGTTCTTC	CASSLPPQVEQFF
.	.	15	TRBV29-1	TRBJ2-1	TGCAGCGCTCCAGGGTGGGCTGGGTCCTACAATGAGCAGTTCTTC	CSAPGWAGSYNEQFF
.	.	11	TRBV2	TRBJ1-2	TGTGCCAGCCTAGCGGCAACTGGCTACACCTTC	CASLAATGYTF
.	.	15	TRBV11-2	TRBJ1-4	TGTGCCAGCAGCCAGACAGGCCTCTCTAATGAAAAACTGTTTTTT	CASSQTGLSNEKLFF
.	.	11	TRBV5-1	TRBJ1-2	TGCGCCAGCAGCGGAGGACAGATTTACACCTTC	CASSGGQIYTF
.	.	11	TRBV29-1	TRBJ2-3	TGCAGCGGGGGGGACACAGATACGCAGTATTTT	CSGGDTDTQYF
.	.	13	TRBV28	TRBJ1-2	TGTGCCAGCATCATAAGTGGGGGGGATGGCTACACCTTC	CASIISGGDGYTF
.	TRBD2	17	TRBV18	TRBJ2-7	TGTGCCAGCTCACCCTTTCCCGGACTAGCGGGAGCCTACGAGCAGTACTTC	CASSPFPGLAGAYEQYF